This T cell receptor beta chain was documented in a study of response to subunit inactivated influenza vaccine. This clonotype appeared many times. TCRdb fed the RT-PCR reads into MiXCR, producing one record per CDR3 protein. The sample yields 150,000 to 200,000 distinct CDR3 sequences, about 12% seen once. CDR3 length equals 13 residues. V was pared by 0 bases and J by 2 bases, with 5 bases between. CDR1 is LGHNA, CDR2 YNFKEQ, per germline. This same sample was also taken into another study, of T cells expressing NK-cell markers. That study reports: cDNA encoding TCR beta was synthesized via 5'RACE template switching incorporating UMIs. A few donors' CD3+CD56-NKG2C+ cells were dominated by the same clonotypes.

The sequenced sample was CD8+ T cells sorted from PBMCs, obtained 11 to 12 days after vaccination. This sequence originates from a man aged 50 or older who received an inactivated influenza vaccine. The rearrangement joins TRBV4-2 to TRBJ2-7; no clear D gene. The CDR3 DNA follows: TGTGCCAGCAGCCAAGATTTTGCCTACGAGCAGTACTTC. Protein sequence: CASSQDFAYEQYF.